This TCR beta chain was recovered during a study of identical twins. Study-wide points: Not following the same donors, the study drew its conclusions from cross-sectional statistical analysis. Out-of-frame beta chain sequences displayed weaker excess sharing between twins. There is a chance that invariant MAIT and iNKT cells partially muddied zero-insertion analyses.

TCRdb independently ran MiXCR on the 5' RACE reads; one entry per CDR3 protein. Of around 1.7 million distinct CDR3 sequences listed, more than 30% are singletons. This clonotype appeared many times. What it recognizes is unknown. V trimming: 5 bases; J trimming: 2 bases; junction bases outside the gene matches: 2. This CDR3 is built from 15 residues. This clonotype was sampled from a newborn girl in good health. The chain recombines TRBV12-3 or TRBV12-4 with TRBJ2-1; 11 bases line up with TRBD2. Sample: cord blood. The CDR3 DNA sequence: TGTGCCAGCAGTGGACTAGCGGGCACCTACAATGAGCAGTTCTTC. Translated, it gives CASSGLAGTYNEQFF.